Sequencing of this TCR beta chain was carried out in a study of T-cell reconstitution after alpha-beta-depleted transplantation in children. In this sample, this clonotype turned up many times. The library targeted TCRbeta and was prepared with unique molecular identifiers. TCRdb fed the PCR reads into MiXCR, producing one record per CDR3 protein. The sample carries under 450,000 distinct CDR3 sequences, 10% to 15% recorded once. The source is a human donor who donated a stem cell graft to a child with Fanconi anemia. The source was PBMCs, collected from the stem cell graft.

CDR3 sequence (DNA): TGTGGGGGGCGCAGGACTGAAGCTTTCTTT. Its protein product is CGGRRTEAFF. The chain joins TRBV19 to TRBJ1-1, with a weak D call TRBD1 (6 bases). The CDR3 is made up of 10 amino acids. Per the germline V gene, CDR1 is LNHDA and CDR2 is SQIVND (reference sequence).